This is a list of T cell receptor beta chains from one sample in a study of OX40 agonist ivuxolimab in advanced cancers. Clones were read by immunoSEQ multiplex PCR, and TCRdb kept only the in-frame ones, dropping some. The table shows about 46,000 clones, with around 90% occurring only once. The sequences come from CD4+ or CD8+ T cells sorted from blood, collected in a trial of the OX40 agonist ivuxolimab. The receptors come from an adult with an advanced solid tumor such as melanoma, head and neck, liver or kidney cancer. Both conserved end residues are part of each CDR3. D genes are given only for firm matches. Not all rows give a size; the values are once, few, many and, for expanded clones, a class.

v_call: TRBV6-5
clone_size: -
j_call: TRBJ2-6
d_call: -
cdr3_nt: TGTGCCAGCATCGGCTCTGGGGCCAACGTCCTGACTTTC
cdr3_aa: CASIGSGANVLTF

v_call: TRBV9
clone_size: -
j_call: TRBJ2-7
d_call: -
cdr3_nt: TGTGCCAGCAGCCCTCGGGTAGCGGACACCTACGAGCAGTACTTC
cdr3_aa: CASSPRVADTYEQYF

v_call: TRBV27
clone_size: -
j_call: TRBJ2-7
d_call: -
cdr3_nt: TGTGCCAGCGGAGAGAGCTACGAGCAGTACTTC
cdr3_aa: CASGESYEQYF

v_call: TRBV14
clone_size: -
j_call: TRBJ2-7
d_call: -
cdr3_nt: TGTGCCAGCAGCCAGTCCGGGACCATAAACTACGAGCAGTACTTC
cdr3_aa: CASSQSGTINYEQYF

v_call: TRBV9
clone_size: -
j_call: TRBJ1-4
d_call: -
cdr3_nt: TGTGCCAGCAGCGTAGCGGCAGCATCCCTTGAAAAACTGTTTTTT
cdr3_aa: CASSVAAASLEKLFF

v_call: TRBV4-2
clone_size: -
j_call: TRBJ2-2
d_call: TRBD2
cdr3_nt: TGTGCCAGCAGCCAACCGGCGGGGGAGCGGGAGACCCCGAACACCGGGGAGCTGTTTTTT
cdr3_aa: CASSQPAGERETPNTGELFF

v_call: TRBV7-7
clone_size: -
j_call: TRBJ2-7
d_call: -
cdr3_nt: TGTGCCAGCAGCTTAGACATTGGGGGAGCTGCCTACGAGCAGTACTTC
cdr3_aa: CASSLDIGGAAYEQYF

v_call: TRBV6-5
clone_size: -
j_call: TRBJ2-2
d_call: -
cdr3_nt: TGTGCCAGCAGGACTGCCGGAGAATTAGGGGAGCTGTTTTTT
cdr3_aa: CASRTAGELGELFF

v_call: TRBV6-6
clone_size: -
j_call: TRBJ2-7
d_call: -
cdr3_nt: TGTGCCAGCAGCTACACTACAACCTACGAGCAGTACTTC
cdr3_aa: CASSYTTTYEQYF

v_call: TRBV4-1
clone_size: -
j_call: TRBJ2-7
d_call: TRBD2
cdr3_nt: TGCGCCAGCAGCCAAGGGCCAGCGGGGGGTCCCTACGAGCAGTACTTC
cdr3_aa: CASSQGPAGGPYEQYF

v_call: TRBV19
clone_size: medium-sized
j_call: TRBJ2-7
d_call: TRBD2
cdr3_nt: TGTGCCAGTAGTAGAACTAGCGGGAGTTTCGACGAGCAGTACTTC
cdr3_aa: CASSRTSGSFDEQYF

v_call: TRBV10-3
clone_size: -
j_call: TRBJ2-5
d_call: TRBD1
cdr3_nt: TGTGCCATCAGTGAATACAAATTCGTATACCGGGACAGGTCGTACTTC
cdr3_aa: CAISEYKFVYRDRSYF

v_call: TRBV2
clone_size: -
j_call: TRBJ2-7
d_call: -
cdr3_nt: TGTGCCAGCAGTGAAGGCTCCGCGGGGGCATTCTACGAGCAGTACTTC
cdr3_aa: CASSEGSAGAFYEQYF

v_call: TRBV4-3
clone_size: once
j_call: TRBJ2-7
d_call: -
cdr3_nt: TGCGCCAGCAGCCAAGACGATGGTACCTACGAGCAGTACTTC
cdr3_aa: CASSQDDGTYEQYF

v_call: TRBV7-2
clone_size: -
j_call: TRBJ1-1
d_call: TRBD1
cdr3_nt: TGTGCCAGCAGCTTAGGAGGGACAGGGATCGGAGCTTTCTTT
cdr3_aa: CASSLGGTGIGAFF

v_call: TRBV29-1
clone_size: -
j_call: TRBJ1-1
d_call: TRBD1
cdr3_nt: TGCAGCGTTCGGACAGGGTCCACTGAAGCTTTCTTT
cdr3_aa: CSVRTGSTEAFF

v_call: TRBV30
clone_size: -
j_call: TRBJ2-1
d_call: -
cdr3_nt: TGTGCCTGGAGTGTAGAGTCTGGACAGGAGCAGTTCTTC
cdr3_aa: CAWSVESGQEQFF

v_call: TRBV5-5
clone_size: -
j_call: TRBJ1-2
d_call: TRBD1
cdr3_nt: TGTGCCAGCAGCTTGCTGTGGGACAGGTACGGCTACACCTTC
cdr3_aa: CASSLLWDRYGYTF

v_call: TRBV27
clone_size: -
j_call: TRBJ2-1
d_call: -
cdr3_nt: TGTGCCAGCAGTTTAAATCTAGCGTTCAATGAGCAGTTCTTC
cdr3_aa: CASSLNLAFNEQFF

v_call: TRBV4-3
clone_size: once
j_call: TRBJ2-7
d_call: -
cdr3_nt: TGCGCCAGCAGCCAAGGACAGCACTACGAGCAGTACTTC
cdr3_aa: CASSQGQHYEQYF

v_call: TRBV5-5
clone_size: -
j_call: TRBJ2-3
d_call: -
cdr3_nt: TGTGCCAGCAGCCCGCTTCCAGGGTCTAGCACAGATACGCAGTATTTT
cdr3_aa: CASSPLPGSSTDTQYF

v_call: TRBV7-6
clone_size: -
j_call: TRBJ1-1
d_call: TRBD1
cdr3_nt: TGTGCCAGCAGCTTACGAGGGGGCGCGAACACTGAAGCTTTCTTT
cdr3_aa: CASSLRGGANTEAFF

v_call: TRBV6-6
clone_size: -
j_call: TRBJ2-3
d_call: -
cdr3_nt: TGTGCCAGCAGGACGGGGAGGAGCACAGATACGCAGTATTTT
cdr3_aa: CASRTGRSTDTQYF

v_call: TRBV27
clone_size: -
j_call: TRBJ1-2
d_call: -
cdr3_nt: TGTGCCAGCAGTTTCGGGGGGCTGTATGGCTACACCTTC
cdr3_aa: CASSFGGLYGYTF

v_call: TRBV7-2
clone_size: -
j_call: TRBJ1-5
d_call: -
cdr3_nt: TGTGCCAGCAGCCCCCAGGGGAACAATCAGCCCCAGCATTTT
cdr3_aa: CASSPQGNNQPQHF

v_call: TRBV6-6
clone_size: -
j_call: TRBJ2-7
d_call: -
cdr3_nt: TGTGCCAGCACCCAGACAGGATCCTACGAGCAGTACTTC
cdr3_aa: CASTQTGSYEQYF

v_call: TRBV27
clone_size: -
j_call: TRBJ2-7
d_call: TRBD1
cdr3_nt: TGTGCCACCGGACAGGGTATGTACGAGCAGTACTTC
cdr3_aa: CATGQGMYEQYF

v_call: TRBV29-1
clone_size: -
j_call: TRBJ2-7
d_call: -
cdr3_nt: TGCAGCGTTGCAGAAAGGAGCTCCTACGAGCAGTACTTC
cdr3_aa: CSVAERSSYEQYF

v_call: TRBV6-6
clone_size: -
j_call: TRBJ1-5
d_call: -
cdr3_nt: TGTGCCAGCAGTTACAGGGCCCGGCCCCCAATCAAGCCCCAGCATTTT
cdr3_aa: CASSYRARPPIKPQHF

v_call: TRBV4-2
clone_size: -
j_call: TRBJ1-5
d_call: -
cdr3_nt: TGTGCCAGCAGTTTCTACGGGGGAAATCAGCCCCAGCATTTT
cdr3_aa: CASSFYGGNQPQHF

v_call: TRBV6-1
clone_size: -
j_call: TRBJ2-7
d_call: -
cdr3_nt: TGTGCCAGCAGTGACACGGATGGGGGCATTAATAGGGACGAGCAGTACTTC
cdr3_aa: CASSDTDGGINRDEQYF

v_call: TRBV4-1
clone_size: -
j_call: TRBJ2-7
d_call: TRBD2
cdr3_nt: TGCGCCAGCAGCCAAGATCGGACTAGCGGGACGTACGAGCAGTACTTC
cdr3_aa: CASSQDRTSGTYEQYF

v_call: TRBV9
clone_size: -
j_call: TRBJ1-5
d_call: TRBD1
cdr3_nt: TGTGCCAGCAGCGGGACAGGGGTCATCAATCAGCCCCAGCATTTT
cdr3_aa: CASSGTGVINQPQHF